This T cell receptor (beta chain) is from a study of shared clonotypes between healthy human individuals. The study, taken as a whole, reports: Four donors held about 5% of naive CD4 clonotypes in common. Read depth was anticipated to influence clonotype sharing among donors.

CD45RO-negative cells were positively selected for CCR7, leaving out terminally differentiated effector memory CD45RA+ cells. The ends were cut back, 5 bases at V and 2 bases at J, with 13 bases in the middle. The CDR3 length is 14 residues. CDR1 is SGHTA, CDR2 FQGNSA, per germline. Comments on this clone: The antigen is unknown.

TCRdb keeps only in-frame clones here, not all; method: immunoSEQ multiplex PCR. The sample records around 560,000 clones, 90% to 95% being singletons. This TCR came from a woman aged 25-40 years in good health. Sequencing was carried out using naive CD8+ T cells sorted from blood. V and J are TRBV7-2 and TRBJ2-7; the D gene is possibly TRBD2 (6 bases). For the CDR3, the DNA is TGTGCCAGCAGCGCCTTCCCGGGGGCCTACGAGCAGTACTTC. As protein: CASSAFPGAYEQYF.